One sample yielded the 2 T cell receptor beta chains listed below, sequenced in a study of T cell responses to AZD1222 COVID-19 vaccine. The protocol was immunoSEQ multiplex PCR, while the TCRdb copy is restricted to in-frame clones and leaves out a portion. The sample includes 100,000 to 150,000 clones, around 89% of them seen just once. This specimen consisted of peripheral blood, obtained 28 days after the second AZD1222 dose. The receptors were gathered from an adult who received the AZD1222 COVID-19 vaccine.

The rearrangement joins TRBV6-1 to TRBJ1-6, with 9 nucleotides matching TRBD1. V lost 6 bases, J lost 11 bases, and 5 bases stayed unmatched. This CDR3 spans 13 amino acids. Germline assignment: CDR1 MNHNS and CDR2 SASEGT. CDR3 region: CASRSRTGAPLHF. The CDR3 bases are TGTGCCAGCAGGTCAAGGACAGGGGCACCCCTCCACTTT.

V gene TRBV19 combines with J gene TRBJ2-3, with D maybe TRBD1 (5 bases). This CDR3 is built from 14 residues. V lost 5 bases, J lost 6 bases, and 15 bases lay in between. The V gene's germline CDR1 is LNHDA and CDR2 SQIVND (reference sequence). CDR3 sequence (DNA): TGTGCCAGTAGTCAGGACCCCAGGGCGGATACGCAGTATTTT. As protein: CASSQDPRADTQYF.